The rows below give T cell receptor beta chains drawn from one sample of a study of T cells in Graves' hyperthyroidism and ophthalmopathy. TCRdb independently ran MiXCR on the multiplex PCR reads; one entry per CDR3 protein. The sample holds fewer than 550,000 distinct CDR3 sequences, 15% to 19% seen once. Sequencing used blood. These receptors were taken from a woman aged 18-29 years with Graves' hyperthyroidism. CDR3s include the opening cysteine and the closing phenylalanine or tryptophan. The D gene is left open where the match is weak. Some rows mark clone size as missing; the rest say once, few, many or name a class of expanded clone.

D gene: NA; V gene: TRBV7-9; clone size: few; J gene: TRBJ2-7; CDR3 DNA: TGTGCCAGCAGCGCGCTGGGGTCCGGCTACGAGCAGTACTTC; CDR3 protein: CASSALGSGYEQYF
D gene: NA; V gene: TRBV6-1; clone size: many; J gene: TRBJ1-4; CDR3 DNA: TGTGCCAGCAATGTGGCAGGGGCTGAAAAACTGTTTTTT; CDR3 protein: CASNVAGAEKLFF
D gene: TRBD2; V gene: TRBV4-2; clone size: NA; J gene: TRBJ2-1; CDR3 DNA: TGTGCCAGCAGCCAAGATAGGCGAGCGGGAGGTGAGCAGTTCTTC; CDR3 protein: CASSQDRRAGGEQFF
D gene: TRBD1; V gene: TRBV12-3/TRBV12-4; clone size: many; J gene: TRBJ1-2; CDR3 DNA: TGTGCCAGCAGTTTACGACAGGGTGGCTACACCTTC; CDR3 protein: CASSLRQGGYTF
D gene: NA; V gene: TRBV12-3/TRBV12-4; clone size: many; J gene: TRBJ2-1; CDR3 DNA: TGTGCCAGCGGGTCTTTAGGGGAGCAGTTCTTC; CDR3 protein: CASGSLGEQFF
D gene: NA; V gene: TRBV20-1; clone size: many; J gene: TRBJ2-3; CDR3 DNA: TGCAGTGCTAGGCCCACTAGCACAGATACGCAGTATTTT; CDR3 protein: CSARPTSTDTQYF
D gene: NA; V gene: TRBV20-1; clone size: many; J gene: TRBJ1-1; CDR3 DNA: TGCAGTGCTAGACACCTGGTCCTCAACACTGAAGCTTTCTTT; CDR3 protein: CSARHLVLNTEAFF
D gene: TRBD2; V gene: TRBV5-1; clone size: many; J gene: TRBJ2-2; CDR3 DNA: TGCGCCAGCAGCCTGGGGACTAGCGGGACCACCGGGGAGCTGTTTTTT; CDR3 protein: CASSLGTSGTTGELFF
D gene: TRBD1; V gene: TRBV3-1; clone size: once; J gene: TRBJ1-1; CDR3 DNA: TGTGCCAGCAGCGAAGGGACAGGGATGAACACTGAAGCTTTCTTT; CDR3 protein: CASSEGTGMNTEAFF
D gene: NA; V gene: TRBV11-2; clone size: few; J gene: TRBJ1-5; CDR3 DNA: TGTGCCAGCAGCTTTACGGATCAGCCCCAGCATTTT; CDR3 protein: CASSFTDQPQHF
D gene: NA; V gene: TRBV28; clone size: many; J gene: TRBJ2-7; CDR3 DNA: TGTGCCAGCAGACCACGCACAGGTTCCTACGAGCAGTACTTC; CDR3 protein: CASRPRTGSYEQYF
D gene: NA; V gene: TRBV20-1; clone size: few; J gene: TRBJ1-5; CDR3 DNA: TGCAGTGCGCTGACAGGCCCCAGTCAGCCCCAGCATTTT; CDR3 protein: CSALTGPSQPQHF
D gene: NA; V gene: TRBV6-1; clone size: many; J gene: TRBJ1-6; CDR3 DNA: TGTGCCAGCACCCAAGGAGGGCCGAATTCACCCCTCCACTTT; CDR3 protein: CASTQGGPNSPLHF
D gene: NA; V gene: TRBV13; clone size: NA; J gene: TRBJ2-1; CDR3 DNA: TGTGCCAGCAGCTTAGGCCTCGGTGGGCATGAGCAGTTCTTC; CDR3 protein: CASSLGLGGHEQFF
D gene: TRBD2; V gene: TRBV5-4; clone size: few; J gene: TRBJ2-3; CDR3 DNA: TGTGCCAGCAGCTCCCCGGGACTAGCGAAAGATACGCAGTATTTT; CDR3 protein: CASSSPGLAKDTQYF
D gene: NA; V gene: TRBV19; clone size: NA; J gene: TRBJ1-1; CDR3 DNA: TGTGCCAGTAGGACAAGATTGAACACTGAAGCTTTCTTT; CDR3 protein: CASRTRLNTEAFF
D gene: TRBD2; V gene: TRBV28; clone size: NA; J gene: TRBJ2-5; CDR3 DNA: TGTGCCAGCAGCGCCCCTACTAGCGGGAGGGCCCTCGGGACCCAGTACTTC; CDR3 protein: CASSAPTSGRALGTQYF
D gene: NA; V gene: TRBV12-3/TRBV12-4; clone size: NA; J gene: TRBJ2-1; CDR3 DNA: TGTGCCAGCCTGAATACAGGCCGATCCTACAATGAGCAGTTCTTC; CDR3 protein: CASLNTGRSYNEQFF